This T cell receptor beta chain was retrieved from a study of blood T cell repertoires in COVID-19. At the level of the study: T cells, B-cell-depleted T cells, or PBMCs supplied cDNA or gDNA.

Participant age was roughly 18 to 100 years, and participants resided in fewer than 30 US areas. Cohort 3 donors counted as recovered after two negative PCRs, clearance, or resolved symptoms. V shed 5 bases, J shed 6 bases, and the junction held 9 bases outside the gene matches. Germline lookup yields CDR1 LNHDA and CDR2 SQIVND (reference sequence). CDR3 length equals 15 residues. As handled by the study authors: Nucleated cell counts were estimated from reference gene primer amplification. The table came from immunoSEQ multiplex PCR; TCRdb's copy has only in-frame clones and leaves some out. The V and J calls and the clone size are those of that table, but D and trimming were determined from the DNA. Here the sample spans some 200,000 clones, 80% to 85% being singletons.

Sequencing was done on a sample of PBMCs or T cells enriched from blood (not recorded which). The TCR sequence derives from a man between 40 and 49 years old who had recovered from COVID-19. V and J are TRBV19 and TRBJ1-5, with 8 bases identical to TRBD1. CDR3 DNA sequence: TGTGCCAGTAGTTCCCGGACAGGGTTAGGTCAGCCCCAGCATTTT. Translating gives CASSSRTGLGQPQHF.